The rows below give T cell receptor beta chains drawn from one sample of a study of beta chain features in type 1 diabetes. The repertoire was sequenced with immunoSEQ multiplex PCR; TCRdb's copy has only in-frame clones and lacks some. This sample yields about 450,000 clones, of which approximately 10% are seen a single time; more than 0.045% belongs to the top ten. The sequencing sample was made of naive CD4+ T cells from blood. Every receptor here comes from a woman aged 18-29 years in good health. The CDR3 runs from the conserved cysteine through the conserved F or W. A D gene is named only where the DNA matches it firmly. Rows give clone size only sometimes, using once, few, many, or a class for an expanded clone.

d_gene: -; v_gene: TRBV29-1; j_gene: TRBJ2-2; abundance: few; CDR3aa: CSVEEGINTGELFF; CDR3nt: TGCAGCGTTGAAGAAGGGATAAACACCGGGGAGCTGTTTTTT
d_gene: -; v_gene: TRBV4-3; j_gene: TRBJ2-5; abundance: -; CDR3aa: CASSQARGLGETQYF; CDR3nt: TGCGCCAGCAGCCAAGCTAGGGGTCTAGGAGAGACCCAGTACTTC
d_gene: -; v_gene: TRBV5-4; j_gene: TRBJ2-1; abundance: -; CDR3aa: CASSLEHAAEQFF; CDR3nt: TGTGCCAGCAGCTTGGAACATGCGGCTGAGCAGTTCTTC
d_gene: TRBD2; v_gene: TRBV5-1; j_gene: TRBJ2-1; abundance: few; CDR3aa: CASSPPGLSKNEQFF; CDR3nt: TGCGCCAGCAGCCCTCCGGGACTATCGAAAAATGAGCAGTTCTTC
d_gene: -; v_gene: TRBV4-2; j_gene: TRBJ1-4; abundance: -; CDR3aa: CASSQDRGRVEEKLFF; CDR3nt: TGTGCCAGCAGCCAAGATCGCGGCAGGGTAGAGGAAAAACTGTTTTTT
d_gene: -; v_gene: TRBV18; j_gene: TRBJ2-7; abundance: -; CDR3aa: CASSPNGAGYEQYF; CDR3nt: TGTGCCAGCTCACCAAACGGAGCAGGCTACGAGCAGTACTTC
d_gene: -; v_gene: TRBV7-2; j_gene: TRBJ2-3; abundance: -; CDR3aa: CASSLRQRTDTQYF; CDR3nt: TGTGCCAGCAGCCTAAGACAGCGCACAGATACGCAGTATTTT
d_gene: TRBD2; v_gene: TRBV11-3; j_gene: TRBJ2-3; abundance: -; CDR3aa: CASSPQRRGAGITDTQYF; CDR3nt: TGTGCCAGCAGCCCCCAGAGGCGGGGGGCGGGTATCACAGATACGCAGTATTTT
d_gene: TRBD2; v_gene: TRBV14; j_gene: TRBJ2-3; abundance: few; CDR3aa: CASSPLAGLTDTQYF; CDR3nt: TGTGCCAGCAGCCCACTAGCGGGTCTCACAGATACGCAGTATTTT
d_gene: TRBD1; v_gene: TRBV4-2; j_gene: TRBJ1-1; abundance: few; CDR3aa: CASSQDRGVNEAFF; CDR3nt: TGTGCCAGCAGCCAAGACAGGGGGGTGAATGAAGCTTTCTTT